This TCR beta chain was recorded in a study of response to subunit inactivated influenza vaccine. Broader study findings: Researchers suggested that each seasonal influenza vaccination recruits few new T cells.

The table lists this clonotype with many counts. Antigen specificity is unknown. Germline CDR1 reads MDHEN; CDR2 reads SYDVKM. Trimming took 4 bases from V and 4 from J, leaving 7 bases between them. The CDR3 length is 12 residues. Each CDR3 protein is one row after TCRdb ran MiXCR on the RT-PCR reads. The table includes roughly 170,000 distinct CDR3 sequences, about 9.3% detected once. The sample in question was non-naive T cells sorted from PBMCs, obtained on the day of vaccination. V gene TRBV28 combines with J gene TRBJ1-2; D remains unclear. This receptor was obtained from a man over 45 who received an inactivated influenza vaccine. CDR3 residues: CASSWNTYGYTF. CDR3 coding DNA: TGTGCCAGCAGTTGGAACACCTATGGCTACACCTTC.